The next 5 T cell receptor beta chains were all read from a single sample in a study of spatial heterogeneity in lung cancer. From the 5' RACE reads, TCRdb called clonotypes with MiXCR, one entry per CDR3 protein. This table holds about 92,000 distinct CDR3 sequences, about 12% found once. Specified time point: sample taken at primary tumor resection. The sequenced sample was PBMCs, obtained at surgery. The receptors come from a male donor with early-stage non-small cell lung cancer.

The table lists this clonotype with a few counts. This sequence joins TRBV12-3 or TRBV12-4 and TRBJ2-5; D remains ambiguous. The CDR3 spans 14 residues. The V end lost 3 bases, the J end lost 1 base, and 9 bases lay between the germline ends. This CDR3 reads CASSLSEIQETQYF. As DNA, the CDR3 is TGTGCCAGCAGTTTGAGCGAGATCCAAGAGACCCAGTACTTC.

This clonotype was observed a handful of times. CDR3 in amino acids: CASSFASGSYNEQFF. The CDR3 nucleotides are TGTGCCAGCAGCTTCGCTAGCGGTTCCTACAATGAGCAGTTCTTC. The chain uses TRBV7-2 and TRBJ2-1, with TRBD2 matching over 7 bases. The CDR3 is 15 amino acids. The junction had 3 bases not matched to a gene; V was cut back by 3 bases and J by 1 base. CDR1 and CDR2 from the germline V gene are SGHTA and FQGNSA.

This clonotype was seen only a few times. The chain uses TRBV5-1 and TRBJ2-3, with 8 bases matching TRBD2. Germline CDR1 reads SGHRS; CDR2 reads YFSETQ. This CDR3 spans 16 amino acids. J was trimmed by 3 bases and V by 0 bases; bases with no gene match: 6. The CDR3 DNA sequence: TGCGCCAGCAGCTTGGACGGGGGGGCAAAAACAGATACGCAGTATTTT. Its translation is CASSLDGGAKTDTQYF.

This clonotype showed up just a few times. The V call is TRBV5-5, the J call TRBJ2-7; D gene ambiguous. This CDR3 contains 14 residues. Germline loops: CDR1 SGHKS, CDR2 YYEKEE (reference sequence). The ends were cut back, 0 bases at V and 1 base at J, with 8 bases in the middle. In DNA, the CDR3 is TGTGCCAGCAGCTTGGCCCCGAAGTCCTACGAGCAGTACTTC. This encodes CASSLAPKSYEQYF.

The V gene is TRBV2, the J gene TRBJ2-2; no clear D. The V gene's germline CDR1 is SNHLY and CDR2 FYNNEI. This CDR3 comprises 15 residues. V was cut by 6 bases and J by 0 bases, with 11 bases left in between. In nucleotides, the CDR3 is TGTGCCAGCAGCGGCAGGAGAGCGAACACCGGGGAGCTGTTTTTT. Amino acid sequence: CASSGRRANTGELFF.